The following is a T cell receptor beta chain sequence with its context. In germline, CDR1 is ENHRY, CDR2 SYGVKD. V was pared by 4 bases and J by 1 base, with 2 bases of the junction left unmatched. The CDR3 is made up of 15 amino acids. The source of the sample is a study of blood T cell repertoires in COVID-19. On the study more broadly: Collection of acute and convalescent COVID-19 samples took place in the United States, Italy and Spain. The analysed material was cDNA or gDNA that came from T cells, B-cell-depleted T cells, or PBMCs.

Under the authors' procedure: Counts of nucleated cells, estimated from reference gene primer amplification, were obtained. The assay was immunoSEQ multiplex PCR, and TCRdb's table has in-frame clones only and misses some. V and J calls and clone size are those listed in that table; D and trimming were worked out from the DNA. The sample lists nearly 90,000 clones, approximately 88% occurring once. This sequence originates from a man of 80 years or more with acute or convalescent COVID-19. The sample was peripheral blood. The chain carries TRBV10-3 and TRBJ1-2; TRBD1 matches 11 bases. Written as DNA, the CDR3 is TGTGCCATCAGTGGCGGGACAGGGGGTAACTATGGCTACACCTTC. It is translated as CAISGGTGGNYGYTF.